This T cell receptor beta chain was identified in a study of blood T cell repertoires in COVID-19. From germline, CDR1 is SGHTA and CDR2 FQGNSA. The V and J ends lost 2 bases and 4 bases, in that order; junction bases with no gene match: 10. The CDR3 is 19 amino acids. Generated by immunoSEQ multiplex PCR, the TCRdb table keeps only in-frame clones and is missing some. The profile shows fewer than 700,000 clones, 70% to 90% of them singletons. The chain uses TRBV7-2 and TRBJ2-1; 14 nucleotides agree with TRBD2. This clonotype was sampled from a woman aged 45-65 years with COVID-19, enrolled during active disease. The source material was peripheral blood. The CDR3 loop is CASSLLKRTSGGRYNEQFF. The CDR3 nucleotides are TGTGCCAGCAGCTTATTGAAAAGGACTAGCGGGGGGAGGTACAATGAGCAGTTCTTC.